The 6 T cell receptor beta chains given below trace back to one sample, sequenced in a study of HIV-infected children after antiretroviral therapy interruption. A 3' RACE protocol on RNA, with unique molecular identifiers, produced the TCR library. TCRdb itself ran the 3' RACE reads through MiXCR, one entry per CDR3 protein. Among roughly 4,100 distinct CDR3 sequences listed, about 4.8% were seen once. The treatment is: PENTA 11 planned treatment interruption arm or continuous ART arm. Source: CD45RO+ CD8+ T cells from PBMCs, pooled from several time points, taken from a donor given antiretroviral therapy, either interrupted or continuous. The subset was: memory CD8+ CD45RO+ CD45RA- T cells. The receptor source for this set is a pool of human donors with HIV.

This clonotype was found many times. This chain connects TRBV7-2 to TRBJ2-5; D tentatively fits TRBD1 or TRBD2 (5 bases each). The CDR3 covers 19 residues. Germline values: CDR1 SGHTA, CDR2 FQGNSA. V was cut by 0 bases and J by 3 bases, with 23 bases left in between. Here the CDR3 DNA reads TGTGCCAGCAGCTTAGCTCTTATTCGCTTCGGGGCAGATAAAGAGACCCAGTACTTC. This encodes CASSLALIRFGADKETQYF.

In this sample, this clonotype turned up many times. This chain connects TRBV6-5 to TRBJ1-2, with D perhaps matching TRBD1 (5 bases). The CDR3 runs 14 residues. V was pared by 2 bases and J by 4 bases, with 11 bases between. Germline assignment: CDR1 MNHEY and CDR2 SVGAGI. The CDR3 protein is CASSYGADSYGYTF. The CDR3 DNA reads as TGTGCCAGCAGTTACGGGGCCGACTCCTATGGCTACACCTTC.

This clonotype was seen repeatedly, ten times or more. The chain links TRBV7-2 to TRBJ2-1, with 8 nucleotides matching TRBD1. This CDR3 is 16 amino acids long. V lost 1 base and J lost 4; bases outside the gene matches: 6. Germline values: CDR1 SGHTA, CDR2 FQGNSA. The CDR3 nucleotides read TGTGCCAGCAGCTTAGAGGGGGACAGGAATTACAATGAGCAGTTCTTC. Residues: CASSLEGDRNYNEQFF.

This clonotype showed up many times. The CDR3: CASSQDGTSASYEQYF. DNA of the CDR3: TGTGCCAGCAGCCAAGACGGCACTAGCGCCTCCTACGAGCAGTACTTC. The chain carries TRBV4-2 and TRBJ2-7; 7 bases line up with TRBD2. Germline V gene data show CDR1 as LGHNA and CDR2 as YNFKEQ. The CDR3 covers 16 residues. V gave up 0 bases and J gave up 0 bases; unmatched junction bases: 5.

This clonotype rates as medium-sized (0.01 to 0.1%). The CDR3 reads CSARDFSGGTDTQYF. The DNA of the CDR3 is TGCAGTGCTAGAGATTTTTCGGGAGGCACAGATACGCAGTATTTT. The V gene is TRBV20-1, the J gene TRBJ2-3; D is possibly TRBD2 (6 bases). CDR1 is DFQATT and CDR2 is SNEGSKA in the germline V gene (reference sequence). Trimming took 0 bases from V and 1 from J, leaving 11 bases between them. The CDR3 runs to 15 residues.

This clonotype is medium-sized within its sample. This chain connects TRBV3-1 to TRBJ2-7; the D gene is possibly TRBD2 (6 bases). Germline values: CDR1 LGHDT, CDR2 YNNKEL (reference sequence). Deletions cut 0 bases from V and 3 bases from J, with 12 bases between. The CDR3 is 15 amino acids. CDR3 in amino acids: CASSQEFGGGYEQYF. The CDR3 DNA sequence: TGTGCCAGCAGCCAAGAATTTGGGGGAGGCTACGAGCAGTACTTC.